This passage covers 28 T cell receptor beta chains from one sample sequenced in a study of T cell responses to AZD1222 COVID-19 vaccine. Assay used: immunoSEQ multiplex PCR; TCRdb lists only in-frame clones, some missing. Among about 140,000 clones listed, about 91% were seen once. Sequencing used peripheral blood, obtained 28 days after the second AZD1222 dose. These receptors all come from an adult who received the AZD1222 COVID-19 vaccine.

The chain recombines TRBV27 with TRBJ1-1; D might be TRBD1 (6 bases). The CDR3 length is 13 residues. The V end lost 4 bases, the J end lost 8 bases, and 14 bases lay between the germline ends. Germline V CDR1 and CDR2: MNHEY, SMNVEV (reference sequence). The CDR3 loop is CASSSDSQNEAFF. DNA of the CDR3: TGTGCCAGCAGTTCGGACAGCCAAAACGAAGCTTTCTTT.

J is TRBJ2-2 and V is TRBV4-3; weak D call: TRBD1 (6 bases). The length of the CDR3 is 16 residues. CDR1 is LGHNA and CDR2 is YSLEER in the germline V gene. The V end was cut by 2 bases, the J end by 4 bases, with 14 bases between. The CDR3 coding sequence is TGCGCCAGCAGCCAATCCCGGGACACCTCCACCGGGGAGCTGTTTTTT. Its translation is CASSQSRDTSTGELFF.

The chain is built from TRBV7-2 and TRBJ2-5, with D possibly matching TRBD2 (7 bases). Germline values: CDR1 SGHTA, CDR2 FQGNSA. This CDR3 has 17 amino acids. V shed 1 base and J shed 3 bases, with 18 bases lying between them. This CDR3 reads CASSLEGGSKGKETQYF. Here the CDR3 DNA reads TGTGCCAGCAGCTTAGAGGGGGGGTCAAAGGGGAAAGAGACCCAGTACTTC.

The CDR3 coding sequence is TGTGCCAGTAGTGTCGACAGGGACAATCAGCCCCAGCATTTT. It encodes CASSVDRDNQPQHF. V gene TRBV19 combines with J gene TRBJ1-5, with 7 bases aligning to TRBD1. Germline V gene sequence: CDR1 LNHDA, CDR2 SQIVND (reference sequence). The CDR3 is 14 amino acids. Trimming cost V 5 bases and J 3 bases; bases outside gene matches: 4.

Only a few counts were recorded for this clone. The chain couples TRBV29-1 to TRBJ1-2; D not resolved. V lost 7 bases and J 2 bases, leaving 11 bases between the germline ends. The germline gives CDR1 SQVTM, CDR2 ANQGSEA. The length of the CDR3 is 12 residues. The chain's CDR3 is CSDRDTNYGYTF. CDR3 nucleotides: TGCAGCGACCGAGACACGAACTATGGCTACACCTTC.

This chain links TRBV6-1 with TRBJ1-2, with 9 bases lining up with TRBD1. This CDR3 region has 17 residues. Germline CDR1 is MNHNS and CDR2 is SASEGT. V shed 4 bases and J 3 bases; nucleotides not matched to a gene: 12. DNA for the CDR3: TGTGCCAGCAGTGTTGGGGGGACAGGGCGTTCGGACTATGGCTACACCTTC. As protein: CASSVGGTGRSDYGYTF.

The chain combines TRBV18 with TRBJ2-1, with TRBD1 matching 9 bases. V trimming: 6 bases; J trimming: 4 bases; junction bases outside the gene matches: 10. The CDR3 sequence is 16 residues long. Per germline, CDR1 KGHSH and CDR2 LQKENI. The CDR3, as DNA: TGTGCCAGCTCCCTTTCCCCGGGACAGGGATACAATGAGCAGTTCTTC. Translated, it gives CASSLSPGQGYNEQFF.

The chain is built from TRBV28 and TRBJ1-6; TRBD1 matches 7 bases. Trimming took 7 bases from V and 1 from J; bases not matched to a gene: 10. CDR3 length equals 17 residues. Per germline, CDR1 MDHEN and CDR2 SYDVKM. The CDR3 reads CASMSTGPKSYNSPLHF. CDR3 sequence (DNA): TGTGCCAGCATGTCGACAGGGCCCAAGTCCTATAATTCACCCCTCCACTTT.

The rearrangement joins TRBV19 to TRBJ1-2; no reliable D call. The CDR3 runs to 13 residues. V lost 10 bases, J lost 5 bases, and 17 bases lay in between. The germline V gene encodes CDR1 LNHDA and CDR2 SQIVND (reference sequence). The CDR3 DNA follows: TGTGCCACTTCATTAGACGGGGTTTATGGCTACACCTTC. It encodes CATSLDGVYGYTF.

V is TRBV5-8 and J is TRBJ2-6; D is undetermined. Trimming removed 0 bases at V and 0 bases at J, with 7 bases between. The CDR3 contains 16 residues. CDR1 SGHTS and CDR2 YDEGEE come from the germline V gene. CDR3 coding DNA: TGTGCCAGCAGCTTGGCCTTAATCTCTGGGGCCAACGTCCTGACTTTC. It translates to CASSLALISGANVLTF. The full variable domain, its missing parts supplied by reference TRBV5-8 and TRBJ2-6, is EAGVTQSPTHLIKTRGQQATLRCSPISGHTSVYWYQQALGLGLQFLLWYDEGEERNRGNFPPRFSGRQFPNYSSELNVNALELEDSALYLCASSLALISGANVLTFGAGSRLTVL.

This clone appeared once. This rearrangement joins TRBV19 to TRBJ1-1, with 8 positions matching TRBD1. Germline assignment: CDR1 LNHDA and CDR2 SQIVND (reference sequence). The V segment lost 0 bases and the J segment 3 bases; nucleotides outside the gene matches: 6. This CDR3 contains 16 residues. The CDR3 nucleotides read TGTGCCAGTAGTATAGACCCAGACAGGGGTTACACTGAAGCTTTCTTT. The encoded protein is CASSIDPDRGYTEAFF.

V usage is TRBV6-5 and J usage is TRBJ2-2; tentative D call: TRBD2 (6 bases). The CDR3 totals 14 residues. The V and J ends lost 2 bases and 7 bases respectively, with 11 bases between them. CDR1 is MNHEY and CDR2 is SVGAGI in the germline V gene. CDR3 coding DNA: TGTGCCAGCAGTTACGGCGGGGTCAACGGGGAGCTGTTTTTT. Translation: CASSYGGVNGELFF.

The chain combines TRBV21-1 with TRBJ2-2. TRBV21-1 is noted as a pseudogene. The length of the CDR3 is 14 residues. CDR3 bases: TGTGCCAGCAGCAAAGTCGCTGCCACCGGGGAGCTGTTTTTT. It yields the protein CASSKVAATGELFF.

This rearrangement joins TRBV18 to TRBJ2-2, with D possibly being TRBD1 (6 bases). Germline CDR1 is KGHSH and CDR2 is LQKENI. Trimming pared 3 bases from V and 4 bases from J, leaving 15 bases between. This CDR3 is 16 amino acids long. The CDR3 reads CASSPVWGRSTGELFF. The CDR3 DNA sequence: TGTGCCAGCTCACCGGTATGGGGGCGATCCACCGGGGAGCTGTTTTTT.

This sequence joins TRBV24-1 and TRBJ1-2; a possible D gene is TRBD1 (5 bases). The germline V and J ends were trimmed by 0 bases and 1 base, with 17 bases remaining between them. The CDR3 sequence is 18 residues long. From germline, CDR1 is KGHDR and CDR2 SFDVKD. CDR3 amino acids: CATSDLGAGSSSNYGYTF. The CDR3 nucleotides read TGTGCCACCAGTGATTTGGGGGCCGGGAGCAGTAGTAACTATGGCTACACCTTC.

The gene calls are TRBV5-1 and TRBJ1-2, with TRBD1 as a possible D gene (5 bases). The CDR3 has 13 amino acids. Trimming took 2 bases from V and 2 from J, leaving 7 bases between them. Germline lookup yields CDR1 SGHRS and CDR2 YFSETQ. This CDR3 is CASSFGGNYGYTF. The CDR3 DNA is TGCGCCAGCAGCTTTGGGGGGAACTATGGCTACACCTTC.

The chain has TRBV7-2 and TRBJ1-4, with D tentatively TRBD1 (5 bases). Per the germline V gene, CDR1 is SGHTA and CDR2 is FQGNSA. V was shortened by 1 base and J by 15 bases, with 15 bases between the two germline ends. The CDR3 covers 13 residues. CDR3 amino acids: CASSLDRQRAMFF. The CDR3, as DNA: TGTGCCAGCAGCTTAGATAGACAGAGGGCGATGTTTTTT.

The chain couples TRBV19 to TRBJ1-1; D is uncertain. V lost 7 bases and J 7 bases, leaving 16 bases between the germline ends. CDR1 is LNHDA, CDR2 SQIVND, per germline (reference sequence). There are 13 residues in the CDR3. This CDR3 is CASTSSGRVEAFF. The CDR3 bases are TGTGCCAGTACCTCCTCCGGGAGGGTTGAAGCTTTCTTT.

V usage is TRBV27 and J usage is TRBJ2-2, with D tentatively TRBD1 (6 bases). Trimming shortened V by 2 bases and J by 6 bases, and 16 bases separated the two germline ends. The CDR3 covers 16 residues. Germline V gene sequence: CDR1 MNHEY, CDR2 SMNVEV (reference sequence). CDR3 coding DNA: TGTGCCAGCAGTTTAGGGCAGGGGATAATAGCCGGGGAGCTGTTTTTT. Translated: CASSLGQGIIAGELFF.

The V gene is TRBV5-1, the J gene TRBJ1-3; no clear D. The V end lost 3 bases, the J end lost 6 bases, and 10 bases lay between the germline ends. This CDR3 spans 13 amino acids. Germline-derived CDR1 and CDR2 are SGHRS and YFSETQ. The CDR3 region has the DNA TGCGCCAGCAGCTCCCTTGGGGAAAACACCATATATTTT. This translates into CASSSLGENTIYF.

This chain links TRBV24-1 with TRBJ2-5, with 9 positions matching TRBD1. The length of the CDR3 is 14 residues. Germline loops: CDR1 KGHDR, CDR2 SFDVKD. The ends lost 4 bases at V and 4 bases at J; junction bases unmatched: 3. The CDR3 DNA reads TGTGCCACCAGTGAGGGACAGGGCGGAGAGACCCAGTACTTC. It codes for CATSEGQGGETQYF.

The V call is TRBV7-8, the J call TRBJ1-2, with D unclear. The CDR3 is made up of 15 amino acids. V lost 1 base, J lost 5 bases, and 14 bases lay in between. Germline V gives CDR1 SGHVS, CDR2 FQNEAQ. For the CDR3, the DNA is TGTGCCAGCAGCTTAGGGAGGGAGACGGCTTATGGCTACACCTTC. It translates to CASSLGRETAYGYTF.

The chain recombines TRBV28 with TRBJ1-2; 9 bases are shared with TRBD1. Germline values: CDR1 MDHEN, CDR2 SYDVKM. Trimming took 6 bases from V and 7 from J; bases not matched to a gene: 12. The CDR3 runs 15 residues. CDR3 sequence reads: CASSSTGQGIGGYTF. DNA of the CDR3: TGTGCCAGCAGCTCAACGGGACAGGGAATAGGTGGCTACACCTTC.

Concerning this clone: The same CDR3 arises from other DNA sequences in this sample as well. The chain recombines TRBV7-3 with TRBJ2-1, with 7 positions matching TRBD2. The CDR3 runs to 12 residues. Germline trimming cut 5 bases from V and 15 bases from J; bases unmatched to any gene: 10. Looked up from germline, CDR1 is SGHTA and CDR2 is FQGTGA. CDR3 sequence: CASSLRGEAPFF. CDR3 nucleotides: TGTGCCAGCAGCCTCCGGGGGGAAGCTCCGTTCTTC.

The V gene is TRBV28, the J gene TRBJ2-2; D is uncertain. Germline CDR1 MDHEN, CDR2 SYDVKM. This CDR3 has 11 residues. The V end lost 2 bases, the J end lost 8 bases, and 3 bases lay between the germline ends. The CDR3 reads CASSLAGELFF. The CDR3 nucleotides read TGTGCCAGCAGTTTAGCTGGGGAGCTGTTTTTT.

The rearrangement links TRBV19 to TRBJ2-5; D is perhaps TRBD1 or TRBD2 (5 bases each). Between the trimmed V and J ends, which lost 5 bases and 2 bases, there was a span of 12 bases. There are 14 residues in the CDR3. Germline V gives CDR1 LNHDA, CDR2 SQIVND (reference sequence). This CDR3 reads CASSPGTGQETQYF. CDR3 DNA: TGTGCCAGTAGTCCGGGGACGGGACAAGAGACCCAGTACTTC.

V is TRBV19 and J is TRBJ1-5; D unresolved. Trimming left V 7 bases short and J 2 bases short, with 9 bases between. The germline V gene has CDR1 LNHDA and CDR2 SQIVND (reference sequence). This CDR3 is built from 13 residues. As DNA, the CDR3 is TGTGCCAGTATGGGTCAAGGCAATCAGCCCCAGCATTTT. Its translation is CASMGQGNQPQHF.

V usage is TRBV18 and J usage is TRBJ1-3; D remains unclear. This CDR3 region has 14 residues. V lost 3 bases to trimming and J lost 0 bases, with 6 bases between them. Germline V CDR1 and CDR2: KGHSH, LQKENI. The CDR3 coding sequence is TGTGCCAGCTCACCGAACTACTCTGGAAACACCATATATTTT. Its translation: CASSPNYSGNTIYF.